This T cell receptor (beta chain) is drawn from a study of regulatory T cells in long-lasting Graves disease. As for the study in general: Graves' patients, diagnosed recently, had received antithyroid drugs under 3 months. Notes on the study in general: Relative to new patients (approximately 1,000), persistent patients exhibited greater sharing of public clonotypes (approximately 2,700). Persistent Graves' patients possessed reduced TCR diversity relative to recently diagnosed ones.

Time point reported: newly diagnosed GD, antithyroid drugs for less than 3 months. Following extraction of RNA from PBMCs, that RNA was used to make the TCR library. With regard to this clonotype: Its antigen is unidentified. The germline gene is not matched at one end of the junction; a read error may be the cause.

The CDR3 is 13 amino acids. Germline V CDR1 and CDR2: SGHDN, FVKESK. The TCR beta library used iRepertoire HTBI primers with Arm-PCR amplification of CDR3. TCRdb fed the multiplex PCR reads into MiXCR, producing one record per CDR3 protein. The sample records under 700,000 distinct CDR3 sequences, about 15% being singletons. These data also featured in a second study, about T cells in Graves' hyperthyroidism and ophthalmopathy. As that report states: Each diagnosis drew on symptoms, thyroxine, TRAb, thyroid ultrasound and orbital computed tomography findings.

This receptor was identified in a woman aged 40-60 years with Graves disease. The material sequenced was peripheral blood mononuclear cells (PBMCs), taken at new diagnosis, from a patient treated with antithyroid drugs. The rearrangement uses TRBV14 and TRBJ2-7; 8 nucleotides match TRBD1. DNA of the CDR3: TGTGCCGGCAGCCTACAGGGGGCCTACGAGCAGTACTTC. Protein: CAGSLQGAYEQYF.